This T cell receptor (beta chain) was recorded in a study of patients and donors after allogeneic stem cell transplantation. TCRdb passed the RT-PCR reads through MiXCR, listing each CDR3 protein once. There are about 230,000 distinct CDR3 sequences in the sample; 12% to 15% occur only once, and around 10% lies in the top ten. The J segment lost 6 bases and the V segment lost 5 bases, leaving 9 bases of the junction unmatched. CDR1 is DFQATT and CDR2 is SNEGSKA in the germline V gene (reference sequence). The CDR3 spans 15 residues. The chain combines TRBV20-1 with TRBJ2-3, with 12 bases identical to TRBD2. This TCR was recovered from a human donor who was either an allogeneic HSCT recipient or a stem cell or donor lymphocyte infusion donor (not recorded which). It is not recorded whose cells these are; they may come from a transplant donor. Input material: blood, either unsorted or a sorted T cell fraction (not recorded which). The CDR3 coding sequence is TGCAGTGCTGGCCCGACTAGCGGGAGAGTTGATACGCAGTATTTT. This translates into CSAGPTSGRVDTQYF.